This T cell receptor beta chain was sequenced in a study of blood T cell repertoires in COVID-19 (dated by TCRdb to about 2020). Background for the entire study: The collaborator samples originated in the United States, Italy and Spain and spanned the acute and convalescent phases of COVID-19. The dataset comprised deeply sampled blood TCRbeta repertoires from subjects exposed to, actively infected with, or recovered from COVID-19. The prospective study material was composed of cDNA or gDNA derived from T cells, B-cell-depleted T cells, or PBMCs. The repertoires were released in a freely available public database meant as a resource for research on the immune response to SARS-CoV-2. The samples were drawn from two sources: the first 160 participants of the ongoing ImmuneRACE study, and 1,254 subjects contributed by 6 global collaborators. Sample metadata almost always included a de-identified subject ID, COVID-19 status, age in years and sex. Where HLA class I and class II types were available, the types were taken from metadata supplied by the sample provider, not from assay-based typing. The paper as a whole reports these results and caveats: How much clinical and demographic metadata was included differed by source and by participant, and the metadata was provided uncurated.

In regard to this clone: No antigen is known for it. Per-base qualities were not stored, and no clone one base away is much larger.

TCRbeta CDR3 regions were amplified from genomic DNA using the immunoSEQ Assay, a bias-controlled multiplex PCR. In the source study's methods: The number of nucleated cells in each sample was estimated by amplification of reference gene primers within the assay. To quantify the absolute abundance of each unique TCRbeta CDR3 rearrangement, sequence reads were collapsed and filtered. For each sample, productive Simpson clonality was calculated as the square root of Simpson's diversity index across productive rearrangements. In its TCRdb copy, this immuneACCESS table keeps in-frame sequences only and misses some clones. Where compared with another copy, unresolved V genes explain less than half of these, and the others have no known cause. That table supplies the V and J calls and clone size; D and trimming were determined from the DNA. The sample profile shows 350,000 to 450,000 clones; roughly nine tenths of them were found once. The ten largest clones add up to roughly 1.1% of the sample.

V sheds 4 bases and J sheds 4 bases, leaving 13 bases between their ends. According to the germline V gene, CDR1 reads MDHEN and CDR2 reads SYDVKM. Its CDR3 holds 14 amino acids, cysteine through phenylalanine. Solely the CDR3 DNA is kept, with 42 bases framed from the first base. Enrolling through a virtual design, the prospective study's participants ranged in age from roughly 18 to 89 years and lived across roughly 23 United States geographic areas. To assign participants to cohorts, the prospective study relied on clinical history that participants themselves reported in a screening survey and a study questionnaire. ImmuneRACE Cohort 3 recovered participants were defined by two consecutive negative NP/OP PCR tests, healthcare professional clearance, or symptom resolution. In the prospective study, mobile phlebotomists collected whole blood, serum and a nasopharyngeal or oropharyngeal swab from each participant. Participants in the prospective study had the option to provide additional blood draws and questionnaires over an approximately 2-month period. Blood samples from the prospective study were shipped frozen or at room temperature prior to DNA extraction.

Rearrangement joined TRBV28 to TRBJ2-5, with no confidently assigned D gene. The sample consisted of PBMCs or T cells enriched from blood (not recorded which). The sequence came from a man younger than 40 who had recovered from COVID-19. The DNA sequence reads TGTGCCAGCAGTTCGATTGACATAGGAGAGACCCAGTACTTC. It codes for CASSSIDIGETQYF. This CDR3, with the reference TRBV28 and TRBJ2-5 proteins standing in past its ends, gives the full variable domain DVKVTQSSRYLVKRTGEKVFLECVQDMDHENMFWYRQDPGLGLRLIYFSYDVKMKEKGDIPEGYSVSREKKERFSLILESASTNQTSMYLCASSSIDIGETQYFGPGTRLLVL.